The subject of this entry is one T cell receptor (beta chain). These data are taken from a study of blood T cell repertoires in COVID-19. For the study at large: The origin of the acute and convalescent COVID-19 samples was the United States, Italy and Spain. PBMCs, B-cell-depleted T cells, or T cells provided the cDNA or gDNA that made up the material.

Living in about two dozen US areas, the participants were between roughly 18 and 90 years of age. Germline V CDR1 and CDR2: MNHEY, SVGEGT. V was pared by 2 bases and J by 5 bases, with 7 bases between. CDR3 length equals 14 residues. Original handling: Amplification from reference gene primers served as the basis for estimated nucleated cell counts. Sequencing used immunoSEQ multiplex PCR; TCRdb keeps in-frame clones, though not all of them. D and trimming come from the DNA, and the V and J calls and clone size come from that table. The sample consists of about 200,000 clones, about 80% of them appearing once.

This receptor was identified in a woman in her fifties or sixties with acute COVID-19. The chain employs TRBV6-2 or TRBV6-3 and TRBJ1-6; D gene ambiguous. The sequencing sample was made of PBMCs or T cells enriched from blood (not recorded which). This chain's CDR3 is CASSYTVDNSPLHF. The CDR3 nucleotides read TGTGCCAGCAGTTACACGGTCGATAATTCACCCCTCCACTTT.